A selection of T cell receptor beta chains follows, all from one sample in a study of cytomegalovirus exposure and HLA in healthy donors. TCRdb's table, derived via immunoSEQ multiplex PCR, lists solely in-frame clones and lacks some. The sample consists of 95,000 to 150,000 clones, less than 80% of them appearing once. Sequenced sample: PBMCs. These receptors came from a man aged 50-59 years in good health and CMV-seronegative. Both conserved end residues are part of each CDR3. Fields, in order: J gene, V gene, clone size, D gene, CDR3 DNA, CDR3 protein. A D gene is named only where the DNA matches it firmly. Expanded clones get a size class; other rows say once, few or many, or leave the size out.

j_call: TRBJ2-5
v_call: TRBV5-5
clone_size: few
d_call: TRBD2
cdr3_nt: TGTGCCAGCAGCTTGGAGCTCGGGACTAGCGGGTTCGCGACCCAGTACTTC
cdr3_aa: CASSLELGTSGFATQYF

j_call: TRBJ2-4
v_call: TRBV4-2
clone_size: -
d_call: TRBD2
cdr3_nt: TGTGCCAGCAGCCCCCCTAGCGGGGGGGTGTCCATTCAGTACTTC
cdr3_aa: CASSPPSGGVSIQYF

j_call: TRBJ1-4
v_call: TRBV9
clone_size: -
d_call: -
cdr3_nt: TGTGCCAGCAGCCCCGATGATGAGGGGAGGGATGAAAAACTGTTTTTT
cdr3_aa: CASSPDDEGRDEKLFF

j_call: TRBJ1-2
v_call: TRBV19
clone_size: -
d_call: TRBD1
cdr3_nt: TGTGCCAGTAGCCTACAGGGGGGTGGTGGCTACACCTTC
cdr3_aa: CASSLQGGGGYTF

j_call: TRBJ1-2
v_call: TRBV19
clone_size: few
d_call: TRBD1
cdr3_nt: TGTGCCAGTAGTATAGCCGTGGACAGGGCCGACTACACCTTC
cdr3_aa: CASSIAVDRADYTF

j_call: TRBJ1-4
v_call: TRBV20-1
clone_size: -
d_call: TRBD1
cdr3_nt: TGCAGTAAGGGACAGGAGGGAAAACTGTTTTTT
cdr3_aa: CSKGQEGKLFF

j_call: TRBJ1-6
v_call: TRBV15
clone_size: -
d_call: -
cdr3_nt: TGTGCCACCAGCAGAGATAGCGACAGGAATTCACCCCTCCACTTT
cdr3_aa: CATSRDSDRNSPLHF

j_call: TRBJ2-1
v_call: TRBV7-2
clone_size: -
d_call: -
cdr3_nt: TGTGCCAGCAGCTTAAGCAGCGGATCTTACAATGAGCAGTTCTTC
cdr3_aa: CASSLSSGSYNEQFF

j_call: TRBJ2-7
v_call: TRBV11-1
clone_size: -
d_call: TRBD1
cdr3_nt: TGTGCCAGCAGCCAGGGGACAGGGCGCGAGCAGTACTTC
cdr3_aa: CASSQGTGREQYF

j_call: TRBJ1-4
v_call: TRBV7-8
clone_size: -
d_call: -
cdr3_nt: TGTGCCAGCAGCTCCAGGGAGGTTCATGAAAAACTGTTTTTT
cdr3_aa: CASSSREVHEKLFF

j_call: TRBJ2-3
v_call: TRBV5-4
clone_size: -
d_call: -
cdr3_nt: TGTGCCAGCAGCTTGGCCCTTGGGCCCACAGATACGCAGTATTTT
cdr3_aa: CASSLALGPTDTQYF

j_call: TRBJ2-5
v_call: TRBV7-2
clone_size: few
d_call: -
cdr3_nt: TGTGCCAGCAGCACCGAAGCGGGGACCCAGTACTTC
cdr3_aa: CASSTEAGTQYF

j_call: TRBJ2-7
v_call: TRBV19
clone_size: -
d_call: -
cdr3_nt: TGTGCCAGTAGTATCGGCAGGGAAGGCTACGAGCAGTACTTC
cdr3_aa: CASSIGREGYEQYF

j_call: TRBJ2-6
v_call: TRBV28
clone_size: -
d_call: -
cdr3_nt: TGTGCCAGCAGGATCGGTGGCTCTGGGGCCAACGTCCTGACTTTC
cdr3_aa: CASRIGGSGANVLTF

j_call: TRBJ1-1
v_call: TRBV6-6
clone_size: -
d_call: -
cdr3_nt: TGTGCCAGCAGTGACCCCAGGGGCCTGAACACTGAAGCTTTCTTT
cdr3_aa: CASSDPRGLNTEAFF

j_call: TRBJ1-2
v_call: TRBV7-8
clone_size: once
d_call: TRBD1
cdr3_nt: TGTGCCAGCAGTTTGTCGACAGGGAGTAACTATGGCTACACCTTC
cdr3_aa: CASSLSTGSNYGYTF